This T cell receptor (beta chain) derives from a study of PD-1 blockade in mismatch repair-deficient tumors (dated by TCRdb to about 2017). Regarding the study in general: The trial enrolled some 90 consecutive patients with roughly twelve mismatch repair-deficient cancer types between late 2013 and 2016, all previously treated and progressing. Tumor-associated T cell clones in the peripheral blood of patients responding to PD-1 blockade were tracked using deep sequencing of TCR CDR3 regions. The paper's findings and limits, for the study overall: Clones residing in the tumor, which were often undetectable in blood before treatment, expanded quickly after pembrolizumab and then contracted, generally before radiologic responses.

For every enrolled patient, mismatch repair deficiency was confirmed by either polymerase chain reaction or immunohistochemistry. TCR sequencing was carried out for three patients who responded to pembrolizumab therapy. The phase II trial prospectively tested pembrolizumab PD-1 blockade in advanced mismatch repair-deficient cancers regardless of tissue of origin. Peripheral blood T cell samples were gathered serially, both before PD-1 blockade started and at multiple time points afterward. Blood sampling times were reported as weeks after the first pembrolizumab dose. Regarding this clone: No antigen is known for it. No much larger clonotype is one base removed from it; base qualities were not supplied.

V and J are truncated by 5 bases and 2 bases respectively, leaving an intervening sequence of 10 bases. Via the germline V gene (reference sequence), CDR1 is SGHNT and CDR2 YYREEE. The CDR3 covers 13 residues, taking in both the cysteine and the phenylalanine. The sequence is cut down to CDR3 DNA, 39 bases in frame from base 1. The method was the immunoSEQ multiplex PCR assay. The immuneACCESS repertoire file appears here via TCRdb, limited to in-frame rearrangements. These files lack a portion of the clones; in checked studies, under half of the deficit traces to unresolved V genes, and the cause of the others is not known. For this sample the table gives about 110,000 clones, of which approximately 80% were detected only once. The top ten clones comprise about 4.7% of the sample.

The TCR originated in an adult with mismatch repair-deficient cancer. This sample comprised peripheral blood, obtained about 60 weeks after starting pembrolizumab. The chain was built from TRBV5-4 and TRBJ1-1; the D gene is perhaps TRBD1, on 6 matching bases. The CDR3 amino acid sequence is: CASSSQGNTEAFF. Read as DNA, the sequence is TGTGCCAGCAGTTCACAGGGAAACACTGAAGCTTTCTTT.